Below, 16 T cell receptor beta chains from the same sample are listed, as sequenced in a study of T cell repertoires in aging, cancer and after chemotherapy. A mixed TRB-A/B primer pool amplified rearranged TRB by multiplex touch-down PCR. MiXCR was run by TCRdb on the multiplex PCR reads, yielding one entry per CDR3 protein. The table has about 5,200 distinct CDR3 sequences, approximately 29% seen once. Peripheral blood genomic DNA, not sorted cells or RNA, was the template. The source material was blood. The receptors derive from a human donor in good health.

The chain is built from TRBV6-2 or TRBV6-3 and TRBJ2-5, with unresolved D. Trimming cost V 4 bases and J 5 bases, with 8 bases left between them. The CDR3 has 12 residues. CDR1 and CDR2 from the germline V gene are MNHEY and SVGEGT. The CDR3 nucleotides are TGTGCCAGCAGTTTGGGTTCGGAGACCCAGTACTTC. Amino acids: CASSLGSETQYF.

Of note for this clonotype: A much larger clone differs by one base, so this may be a read error. This rearrangement joins TRBV27 to TRBJ2-6, with no clear D. From germline, CDR1 is MNHEY and CDR2 SMNVEV (reference sequence). CDR3 length: 15 residues. CDR3: CASSFFISRANVLTF. The CDR3 DNA sequence: TGTGCCAGCAGTTTCTTCATCTCTAGGGCCAACGTCCTGACTTTC.

This clonotype turned up a few times. This chain links TRBV6-1 with TRBJ1-2, with 10 nucleotides matching TRBD1. The CDR3 covers 17 residues. V trimming: 4 bases; J trimming: 7 bases; junction bases outside the gene matches: 15. The germline CDR1 and CDR2 sequences are MNHNS and SASEGT. For the CDR3, the DNA is TGTGCCAGCAGTGGCGGGACAGGGGCCGTCGCCGTAAGTGGCTACACCTTC. This sequence encodes CASSGGTGAVAVSGYTF.

Only a few counts were recorded for this clonotype. The chain recombines TRBV30 with TRBJ1-2; D may be TRBD1 (6 bases). The ends were cut back, 0 bases at V and 4 bases at J, with 9 bases in the middle. Germline V gives CDR1 GTSNPN, CDR2 SVGIG (reference sequence). The CDR3 loop spans 13 amino acids. As DNA, the CDR3 is TGTGCCTGGAGTGTAGGGGGGGCCTATGGCTACACCTTC. The encoded protein is CAWSVGGAYGYTF.

This clonotype is medium-sized by share. The genes are TRBV27 and TRBJ2-3; D possibly corresponds to TRBD2 (5 bases). The CDR3 totals 15 residues. In germline, CDR1 is MNHEY, CDR2 SMNVEV (reference sequence). V was cut by 4 bases and J by 0 bases, with 11 bases left in between. This CDR3 is CASSSVDFSTDTQYF. In DNA, the CDR3 is TGTGCCAGCAGTTCTGTGGACTTCAGCACAGATACGCAGTATTTT.

The rearrangement links TRBV10-3 to TRBJ2-2, with TRBD1 as a possible D gene (6 bases). CDR1 is ENHRY and CDR2 is SYGVKD in the germline V gene. The CDR3 is made up of 15 amino acids. V was shortened by 6 bases and J by 5 bases, with 16 bases between the two germline ends. CDR3 sequence (DNA): TGTGCCATCAGCCTTCAGGGGTCCCAAACCGGGGAGCTGTTTTTT. Its translation: CAISLQGSQTGELFF.

A word on this clonotype: Mismatch with germline at one junction end may stem from a read error. V is TRBV13 and J is TRBJ2-7; D might be TRBD2 (6 bases). The germline V gene has CDR1 PRHDT and CDR2 FYEKMQ (reference sequence). CDR3 length equals 14 residues. The CDR3 bases are TGTGACAGCAGCGTCCGGGACTCCATCCACGAGCAGTACTTC. This sequence encodes CDSSVRDSIHEQYF.

The chain carries TRBV20-1 and TRBJ2-7; no firm D call. The V end lost 5 bases, the J end lost 6 bases, and 14 bases lay between the germline ends. In germline, CDR1 is DFQATT, CDR2 SNEGSKA (reference sequence). This CDR3 spans 12 amino acids. Written as DNA, the CDR3 is TGCAGTGCTCAAAGGGTGCTCGGCGAGCAGTACTTC. Translating gives CSAQRVLGEQYF.

The V gene is TRBV5-5, the J gene TRBJ1-2, with 9 positions matching TRBD1. CDR1 SGHKS and CDR2 YYEKEE come from the germline V gene (reference sequence). This CDR3 comprises 14 residues. Germline trimming cut 2 bases from V and 8 bases from J; bases unmatched to any gene: 7. CDR3 amino acids: CASSLPGQGDGYTF. The CDR3 nucleotides are TGTGCCAGCAGCTTACCGGGACAGGGTGACGGCTACACCTTC.

This clonotype ranks as medium-sized. The chain has TRBV19 and TRBJ2-3, with 15 nucleotides matching TRBD2. J lost 0 bases, V lost 2 bases, and 9 bases had no gene match. The CDR3 extends over 20 amino acids. The germline V gene encodes CDR1 LNHDA and CDR2 SQIVND (reference sequence). CDR3 residues: CASSIRWGLAGGSSTDTQYF. In nucleotides, the CDR3 is TGTGCCAGTAGTATAAGGTGGGGACTAGCGGGAGGCTCTAGCACAGATACGCAGTATTTT.

The CDR3 DNA is TGTGCCAGCAGTTCGGGGTCGGGCCGGTATGGCTACACCTTC. As protein: CASSSGSGRYGYTF. The rearrangement joins TRBV27 to TRBJ1-2; no definite D call. The CDR3 covers 14 residues. Germline V gene sequence: CDR1 MNHEY, CDR2 SMNVEV (reference sequence). V was pared by 4 bases and J by 5 bases, with 14 bases between.

This clonotype is medium-sized within its sample. This chain links TRBV5-6 with TRBJ2-2; D is undetermined. V lost 3 bases and J 4 bases, leaving 1 base between the germline ends. Germline V gene sequence: CDR1 SGHDT, CDR2 YYEEEE. The CDR3 is 11 residues long. CDR3 nucleotide sequence: TGTGCCAGCAGCTCCACCGGGGAGCTGTTTTTT. Encoded protein: CASSSTGELFF. The full variable domain, in which reference TRBV5-6 and TRBJ2-2 provide the parts outside the CDR3, is DAGVTQSPTHLIKTRGQQVTLRCSPKSGHDTVSWYQQALGQGPQFIFQYYEEEERQRGNFPDRFSGHQFPNYSSELNVNALLLGDSALYLCASSSTGELFFGEGSRLTVL.

The rearrangement uses TRBV19 and TRBJ2-5, with TRBD2 identical over 9 bases. CDR1 is LNHDA, CDR2 SQIVND, per germline (reference sequence). The CDR3 sequence is 17 residues long. Unmatched junction bases numbered 14, after V lost 5 bases and J lost 4 bases. CDR3 bases: TGTGCCAGTAGTCCTTGGGGGGGAGCGGGAGGACTAGAGACCCAGTACTTC. Translating gives CASSPWGGAGGLETQYF.

By proportion, this clonotype is medium-sized. The chain combines TRBV12-3 or TRBV12-4 with TRBJ2-3; 7 nucleotides agree with TRBD2. Trimming at V came to 5 bases and at J to 6 bases, leaving 14 bases not matched to a gene. This CDR3 has 16 residues. CDR3 DNA: TGTGCCAGCAGTAGGGTCGGGAGGCTTGCGTTGGATACGCAGTATTTT. Translation: CASSRVGRLALDTQYF.

This clonotype is medium-sized by share. CDR3: CASSYAGDGYNEQFF. The CDR3, as DNA: TGTGCCAGCAGTTACGCGGGAGATGGCTACAATGAGCAGTTCTTC. J is TRBJ2-1 and V is TRBV6-2 or TRBV6-3; 7 bases line up with TRBD2. The CDR3 is made up of 15 amino acids. Germline V gives CDR1 MNHEY, CDR2 SVGEGT. The J segment lost 3 bases and the V segment lost 2 bases, leaving 4 bases of the junction unmatched.

Only one count was recorded for this clonotype. This may arise from a read error, as a much more abundant clone is one base away. The chain is built from TRBV27 and TRBJ2-3, with D perhaps TRBD1 (5 bases). The CDR3 contains 15 residues. Per the germline V gene, CDR1 is MNHEY and CDR2 is SMNVEV (reference sequence). V lost 3 bases and J lost 10, with 20 bases in between. The CDR3: CASSFTAGMSDSQYF. In nucleotides, the CDR3 is TGTGCCAGCAGTTTTACGGCAGGGATGTCCGATTCGCAGTATTTT.